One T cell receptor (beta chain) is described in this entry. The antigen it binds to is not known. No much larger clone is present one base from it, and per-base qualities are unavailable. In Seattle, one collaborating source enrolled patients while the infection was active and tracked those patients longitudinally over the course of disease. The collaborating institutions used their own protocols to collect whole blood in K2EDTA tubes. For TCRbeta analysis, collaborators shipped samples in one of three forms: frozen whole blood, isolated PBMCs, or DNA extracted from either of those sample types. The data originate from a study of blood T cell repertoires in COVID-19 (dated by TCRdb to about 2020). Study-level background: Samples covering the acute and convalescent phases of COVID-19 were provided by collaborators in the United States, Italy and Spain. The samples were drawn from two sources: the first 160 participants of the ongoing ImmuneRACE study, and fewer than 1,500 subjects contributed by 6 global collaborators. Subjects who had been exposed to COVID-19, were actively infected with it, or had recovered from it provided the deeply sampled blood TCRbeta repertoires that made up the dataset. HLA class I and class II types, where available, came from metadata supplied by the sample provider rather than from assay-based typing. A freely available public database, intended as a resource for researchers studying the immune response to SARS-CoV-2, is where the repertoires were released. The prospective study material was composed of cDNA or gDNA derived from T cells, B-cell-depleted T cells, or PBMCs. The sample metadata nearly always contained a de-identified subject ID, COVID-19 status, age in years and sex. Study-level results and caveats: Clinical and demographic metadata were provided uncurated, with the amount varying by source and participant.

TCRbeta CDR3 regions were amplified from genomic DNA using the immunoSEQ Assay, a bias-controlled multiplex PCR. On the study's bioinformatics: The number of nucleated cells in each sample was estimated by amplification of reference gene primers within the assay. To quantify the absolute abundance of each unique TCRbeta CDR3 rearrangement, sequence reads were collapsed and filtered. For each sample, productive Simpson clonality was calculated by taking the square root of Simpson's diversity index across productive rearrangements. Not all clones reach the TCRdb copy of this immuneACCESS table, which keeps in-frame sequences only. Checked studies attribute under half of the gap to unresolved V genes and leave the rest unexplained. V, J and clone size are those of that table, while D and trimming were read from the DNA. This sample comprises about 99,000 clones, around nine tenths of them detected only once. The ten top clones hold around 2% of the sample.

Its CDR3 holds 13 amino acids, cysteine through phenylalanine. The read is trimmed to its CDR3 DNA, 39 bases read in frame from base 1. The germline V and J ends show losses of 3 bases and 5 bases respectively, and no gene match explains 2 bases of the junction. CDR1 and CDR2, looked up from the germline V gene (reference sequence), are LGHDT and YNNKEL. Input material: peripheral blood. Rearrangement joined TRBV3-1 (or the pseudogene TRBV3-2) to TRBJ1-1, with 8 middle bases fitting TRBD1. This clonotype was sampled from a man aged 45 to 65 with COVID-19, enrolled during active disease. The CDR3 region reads CASSQTGVTEAFF. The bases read TGTGCCAGCAGCCAGACAGGGGTGACTGAAGCTTTCTTT.